Sequencing of this T cell receptor beta chain was carried out in a study of blood T cell repertoires in COVID-19. Study-level background: Italy, Spain and the United States were the sources of the convalescent and acute COVID-19 samples. Nucleic acid was either cDNA or gDNA, and it came from T cells, B-cell-depleted T cells, or PBMCs.

Trimming took 1 base from V and 5 from J, leaving 6 bases between them. The CDR3 loop spans 13 amino acids. CDR1 and CDR2 (germline): SGHAT, FQNNGV. Original analysis: Amplifying reference gene primers gave estimates of nucleated cell counts. Repertoires were generated with immunoSEQ multiplex PCR, while TCRdb's copy carries only in-frame clones and drops some. V and J calls and clone size are given by that table; D and trimming were obtained from the DNA. Seen here are tens of thousands of clones, 70% to 90% observed once, and the top ten hold around 15%. The rearrangement uses TRBV11-2 and TRBJ1-5; D is undetermined. The TCR was taken from a woman aged 55-75 years with active COVID-19. Sample: peripheral blood. The CDR3 bases are TGTGCCAGCAGCTTAGCCGGGGATCAGCCCCAGCATTTT. It translates to CASSLAGDQPQHF. Variable domain in full (rest from reference TRBV11-2 and TRBJ1-5): EAGVAQSPRYKIIEKRQSVAFWCNPISGHATLYWYQQILGQGPKLLIQFQNNGVVDDSQLPKDRFSAERLKGVDSTLKIQPAKLEDSAVYLCASSLAGDQPQHFGDGTRLSIL.